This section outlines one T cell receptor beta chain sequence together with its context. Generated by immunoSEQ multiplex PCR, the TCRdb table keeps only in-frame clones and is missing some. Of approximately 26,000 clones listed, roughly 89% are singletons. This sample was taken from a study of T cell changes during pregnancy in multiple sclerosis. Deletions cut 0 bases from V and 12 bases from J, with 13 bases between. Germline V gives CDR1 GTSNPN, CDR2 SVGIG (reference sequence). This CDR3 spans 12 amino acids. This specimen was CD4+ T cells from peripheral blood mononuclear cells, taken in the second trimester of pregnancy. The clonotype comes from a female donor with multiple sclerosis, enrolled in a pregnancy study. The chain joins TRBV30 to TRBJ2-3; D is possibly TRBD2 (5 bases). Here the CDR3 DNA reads TGTGCCTGGAGTGTAATAGAGGACTTACAGTATTTT. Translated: CAWSVIEDLQYF. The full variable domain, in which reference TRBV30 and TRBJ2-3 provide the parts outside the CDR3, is SQTIHQWPATLVQPVGSPLSLECTVEGTSNPNLYWYRQAAGRGLQLLFYSVGIGQISSEVPQNLSASRPQDRQFILSSKKLLLSDSGFYLCAWSVIEDLQYFGPGTRLTVL.